The 19 T cell receptor beta chains listed next were all sequenced from one sample in a study of T cells in Graves' hyperthyroidism and ophthalmopathy (dated by TCRdb to about 2019). The library was produced with multiplex PCR. Sequencer: Illumina HiSeq 2000. TCR beta CDR3 regions were amplified from RNA transcripts. For the first round of RT-PCR on the TCR CDR3, the HTBI primer set was used together with the Qiagen OneStep RT-PCR kit. TCRdb applied fastp at Q25 and MiXCR to the public reads, then kept only in-frame beta chains. Each record represents a unique CDR3 protein, reported with the most common genes and DNA among its rows. Across this sample there are hundreds of thousands of distinct CDR3 sequences, with less than 15% seen only once. More than 8.5% of the sample is taken by the ten largest. Source material: blood. Every receptor here comes from a woman aged 18-29 years with Graves' hyperthyroidism.

Comment on this clonotype: A much bigger clone sits one base away, suggesting this may be a read error. This chain connects TRBV2 to TRBJ2-7; possible D gene TRBD2, 5 bases. The CDR3 has 14 residues. Trimming removed 4 bases at V and 7 bases at J, with 17 bases between. Germline CDR1 reads SNHLY; CDR2 reads FYNNEI. The CDR3 reads CASSVDSAYSEQYF. The CDR3 DNA follows: TGTGCCAGCAGTGTGGACTCTGCATACAGTGAGCAGTACTTC. Full variable domain (outside the CDR3, taken from reference TRBV2 and TRBJ2-7): EPEVTQTPSHQVTQMGQEVILRCVPISNHLYFYWYRQILGQKVEFLVSFYNNEISEKSEIFDDQFSVERPDGSNFTLKIRSTKLEDSAMYFCASSVDSAYSEQYFGPGTRLTVT.

This chain uses TRBV20-1 with TRBJ1-2; TRBD1 is a possible D gene (6 bases). Germline V lookup: CDR1 DFQATT, CDR2 SNEGSKA (reference sequence). Between the trimmed V and J ends, which lost 0 bases and 2 bases, there was a span of 19 bases. The CDR3 is made up of 17 amino acids. The CDR3 sequence is CSARDPARGGQNYGYTF. The CDR3 coding sequence is TGCAGTGCTAGAGATCCGGCGCGGGGGGGGCAGAACTATGGCTACACCTTC.

In its sample, this clonotype was seen many times. The CDR3 bases are TGTGCCAGCAGTTATGAGGGTGGGGCCAACGTCCTGACTTTC. It encodes CASSYEGGANVLTF. The chain carries TRBV28 and TRBJ2-6, with D possibly being TRBD2 (5 bases). This CDR3 has 14 amino acids. The germline V and J ends were trimmed by 4 bases and 3 bases, with 7 bases remaining between them. The germline CDR1 and CDR2 sequences are MDHEN and SYDVKM.

This rearrangement joins TRBV7-2 to TRBJ1-1, with D perhaps TRBD1 (5 bases). V lost 3 bases to trimming and J lost 4 bases, with 12 bases between them. The CDR3 length is 14 residues. Germline V gives CDR1 SGHTA, CDR2 FQGNSA. The CDR3 protein is CASSFEARGTEAFF. The CDR3 bases are TGTGCCAGCAGCTTCGAAGCTAGGGGCACTGAAGCTTTCTTT.

The chain employs TRBV28 and TRBJ2-7; possibly TRBD1 or TRBD2 for D (5 bases each). This CDR3 is 14 amino acids long. V was trimmed by 6 bases and J by 2 bases, leaving 14 bases between them. Looked up from germline, CDR1 is MDHEN and CDR2 is SYDVKM. CDR3 coding DNA: TGTGCCAGCAGACGTCAGGGACCTCCCTACGAGCAGTACTTC. It codes for CASRRQGPPYEQYF.

This clonotype was found a few times. This chain uses TRBV5-5 with TRBJ2-7; weak D call: TRBD1 (5 bases). Deletions cut 4 bases from V and 2 bases from J, with 19 bases between. Germline V gene sequence: CDR1 SGHKS, CDR2 YYEKEE (reference sequence). This CDR3 has 16 amino acids. The CDR3 reads CASSPSGLQGTYEQYF. CDR3 nucleotides: TGTGCCAGCAGCCCGTCTGGCCTCCAGGGAACCTACGAGCAGTACTTC.

The chain carries TRBV27 and TRBJ2-3; 8 bases line up with TRBD2. V was clipped by 10 bases and J by 7 bases; unmatched bases: 16. Germline CDR1 MNHEY, CDR2 SMNVEV (reference sequence). CDR3 length: 15 residues. CDR3 coding DNA: TGTGCCAACAGCCCCATAGCGGGATCGATGTATACGCAGTATTTT. It yields the protein CANSPIAGSMYTQYF.

The chain has TRBV24-1 and TRBJ2-7; TRBD2 is a possible D gene (6 bases). Trimming left V 5 bases short and J 1 base short, with 14 bases between. The CDR3 is 15 residues long. The germline V gene encodes CDR1 KGHDR and CDR2 SFDVKD. The CDR3 is CATSASGQGSYEQYF. The DNA for the CDR3 is TGTGCCACCAGTGCCAGCGGGCAGGGATCCTACGAGCAGTACTTC.

In its sample, this clonotype was seen many times. The chain carries TRBV7-3 and TRBJ2-3, with TRBD2 matching 14 bases. This CDR3 region has 18 residues. Germline V lookup: CDR1 SGHTA, CDR2 FQGTGA. The V segment lost 5 bases and the J segment 2 bases; nucleotides outside the gene matches: 9. The CDR3 protein is CASSTGPGLAGVTDTQYF. The CDR3 DNA reads TGTGCCAGCAGCACCGGACCGGGACTAGCGGGGGTCACAGATACGCAGTATTTT.

This clonotype occurred a few times. This chain connects TRBV27 to TRBJ1-4; TRBD1 matches 9 bases. The V and J ends lost 2 bases and 6 bases, in that order; junction bases with no gene match: 10. The germline V gene has CDR1 MNHEY and CDR2 SMNVEV (reference sequence). The CDR3 consists of 17 residues. This CDR3 reads CASSLLTGQGSDEKLFF. The CDR3, as DNA: TGTGCCAGCAGTTTACTGACGGGACAGGGCAGTGATGAAAAACTGTTTTTT.

Many counts were recorded for this clonotype. The gene calls are TRBV11-2 and TRBJ2-3; 7 bases are shared with TRBD2. The CDR3 is made up of 15 amino acids. CDR1 is SGHAT, CDR2 FQNNGV, per germline. V was clipped by 3 bases and J by 1 base; unmatched bases: 4. CDR3 DNA sequence: TGTGCCAGCAGCTTCACCACTAGCGGCACAGATACGCAGTATTTT. Protein product: CASSFTTSGTDTQYF.

This clonotype was seen a few times. This sequence joins TRBV5-6 and TRBJ2-1; a possible D gene is TRBD1 (6 bases). This CDR3 spans 15 amino acids. In germline, CDR1 is SGHDT, CDR2 YYEEEE. The ends were cut back, 0 bases at V and 0 bases at J, with 7 bases in the middle. In DNA form, the CDR3 reads TGTGCCAGCAGCTTGGGGGACACCTCCTACAATGAGCAGTTCTTC. This sequence encodes CASSLGDTSYNEQFF. Together with reference TRBV5-6 and TRBJ2-1, the CDR3 gives the full variable domain: DAGVTQSPTHLIKTRGQQVTLRCSPKSGHDTVSWYQQALGQGPQFIFQYYEEEERQRGNFPDRFSGHQFPNYSSELNVNALLLGDSALYLCASSLGDTSYNEQFFGPGTRLTVL.

This clonotype was picked up many times. The CDR3 protein is CASSLVGANSYEQYF. In nucleotides, the CDR3 is TGTGCCAGCAGCTTAGTAGGGGCCAACTCCTACGAGCAGTACTTC. This rearrangement joins TRBV7-8 to TRBJ2-7, with D perhaps TRBD1 (5 bases). This CDR3 comprises 15 residues. V lost 1 base and J 0 bases, leaving 10 bases between the germline ends. Germline V CDR1 and CDR2: SGHVS, FQNEAQ.

In this sample, this clonotype turned up many times. J is TRBJ2-5 and V is TRBV7-2; tentatively, D is TRBD1 (5 bases). V gave up 1 base and J gave up 5 bases, with 14 bases separating them. The CDR3 totals 15 residues. CDR1 is SGHTA, CDR2 FQGNSA, per germline. CDR3 amino acids: CASSLVGALPETQYF. In nucleotides, the CDR3 is TGTGCCAGCAGCTTAGTAGGGGCCTTACCGGAGACCCAGTACTTC.

The V call is TRBV19, the J call TRBJ2-1; TRBD2 matches 10 bases. The V and J ends lost 6 bases and 5 bases, in that order; junction bases with no gene match: 10. The CDR3 totals 16 residues. CDR1 and CDR2 from the germline V gene are LNHDA and SQIVND (reference sequence). The DNA of the CDR3 is TGTGCCAGTAGCCTAATACTAGCGGGAACTAACAATGAGCAGTTCTTC. Amino acids: CASSLILAGTNNEQFF.

This clonotype was counted many times. The CDR3 DNA sequence: TGTGCCAGCAGCATTCCAGGGGTAGATACGCAGTATTTT. Encoded protein: CASSIPGVDTQYF. The V and J genes are TRBV7-2 and TRBJ2-3; possibly TRBD1 for D (6 bases). V dropped 5 bases and J dropped 5 bases, with 11 bases sitting between them. This CDR3 is 13 amino acids long. Germline V gives CDR1 SGHTA, CDR2 FQGNSA.

This clonotype was seen many times. V is TRBV6-1 and J is TRBJ1-1; TRBD1 matches at 8 bases. V lost 5 bases and J lost 6; bases outside the gene matches: 11. Germline CDR1 and CDR2: MNHNS and SASEGT. The CDR3 totals 15 residues. The CDR3 coding sequence is TGTGCCAGCAGTTATTCCCTGACAGGGGAGGCTGAAGCTTTCTTT. This encodes CASSYSLTGEAEAFF.

The table lists this clonotype with a few counts. The rearrangement links TRBV9 to TRBJ2-7, with D perhaps given as TRBD1 or TRBD2 (6 bases each). V lost 7 bases to trimming and J lost 7 bases, with 18 bases between them. The CDR3 length is 13 residues. The germline gives CDR1 SGDLS, CDR2 YYNGEE. For the CDR3, the DNA is TGTGCCAGCGGATTAGGGGGGCTTCGGGAGCAGTACTTC. Its protein is CASGLGGLREQYF.

The chain employs TRBV7-9 and TRBJ1-6; 7 bases are shared with TRBD1. This CDR3 region has 15 residues. Trimming cost V 5 bases and J 7 bases; bases outside gene matches: 8. Germline V gene data show CDR1 as SEHNR and CDR2 as FQNEAQ (reference sequence). This CDR3 reads CASSPGTEVNSPLHF. The DNA of the CDR3 is TGTGCCAGCAGCCCAGGGACAGAGGTCAATTCACCCCTCCACTTT.